The clone carrying this TCR beta chain has just a few counts. Method: immunoSEQ multiplex PCR; TCRdb's copy keeps in-frame clones and lacks some. The table lists 180,000 or so clones, 94% of them singletons. CDR1 is SGHRS, CDR2 YFSETQ, per germline. Trimming cost V 0 bases and J 5 bases; bases outside gene matches: 4. This CDR3 has 15 amino acids. These data originate in a study of T cell responses to AZD1222 COVID-19 vaccine. Source: peripheral blood, taken on day 0 of AZD1222 vaccination. The chain employs TRBV5-1 and TRBJ2-5; 10 positions agree with TRBD2. The sequence came from an adult in good health. The CDR3 protein is CASSLEPTSGETQYF. CDR3 DNA sequence: TGCGCCAGCAGCTTGGAGCCGACTAGCGGGGAGACCCAGTACTTC.